The next 3 T cell receptor beta chains were all read from a single sample in a study of OX40 agonist ivuxolimab in advanced cancers. Data came from immunoSEQ multiplex PCR; TCRdb stores just in-frame clones and leaves some out. This table has around 56,000 clones, approximately 89% appearing once. Here the sequenced sample was CD4+ or CD8+ T cells sorted from blood, taken in a trial of the OX40 agonist ivuxolimab. The receptors derive from an adult with an advanced solid tumor such as melanoma, head and neck, liver or kidney cancer.

This sequence joins TRBV7-2 and TRBJ1-1; 7 bases align to TRBD1. The ends lost 5 bases at V and 1 base at J; junction bases unmatched: 1. The CDR3 is 13 residues long. Per germline, CDR1 SGHTA and CDR2 FQGNSA. CDR3 in amino acids: CASSRDRNTEAFF. DNA of the CDR3: TGTGCCAGCAGCCGGGACAGGAACACTGAAGCTTTCTTT. The variable domain in full, completed from reference TRBV7-2 and TRBJ1-1, reads GAGVSQSPSNKVTEKGKDVELRCDPISGHTALYWYRQSLGQGLEFLIYFQGNSAPDKSGLPSDRFSAERTGGSVSTLTIQRTQQEDSAVYLCASSRDRNTEAFFGQGTRLTVV.

The chain combines TRBV10-2 with TRBJ1-2; TRBD1 matches 7 bases. There are 12 residues in the CDR3. CDR1 WSHSY and CDR2 SAAADI come from the germline V gene. After removal of 6 bases from V and 4 bases from J, the junction contained 2 bases not matched to a gene. The CDR3, as DNA: TGCGCCAGCAGCGCAGGGGGCTATGGCTACACCTTC. Protein: CASSAGGYGYTF.

This clone was recorded once. This chain uses TRBV9 with TRBJ2-1; TRBD1 matches 7 bases. The V and J ends lost 4 bases and 4 bases, in that order; junction bases with no gene match: 8. The CDR3 is 15 residues long. Germline V gene lookup returns CDR1 SGDLS and CDR2 YYNGEE. Here the CDR3 DNA reads TGTGCCAGCAGCCTGGGGCAGGGGGTTTACAATGAGCAGTTCTTC. Encoded protein: CASSLGQGVYNEQFF. Combining the CDR3 with reference TRBV9 and TRBJ2-1 gives the whole variable domain DSGVTQTPKHLITATGQRVTLRCSPRSGDLSVYWYQQSLDQGLQFLIQYYNGEERAKGNILERFSAQQFPDLHSELNLSSLELGDSALYFCASSLGQGVYNEQFFGPGTRLTVL.